The following is a T cell receptor (beta chain) sequence with its context. The sample is drawn from a study of blood T cell repertoires in COVID-19. The wider study: The United States, Italy and Spain supplied acute and convalescent COVID-19 samples. Nucleic acid was either cDNA or gDNA, and it came from T cells, B-cell-depleted T cells, or PBMCs.

As handled by the study authors: It was from reference gene primer amplification that nucleated cell counts were estimated. This table comes from immunoSEQ multiplex PCR, and its TCRdb copy is limited to in-frame clones, with some not included. The V and J calls and clone size come from that table; D and trimming were worked out from the DNA. The data show 310,000 or so clones, with almost 90% seen just once and roughly 12% held by the top ten. The CDR3 has 18 amino acids. The V gene end was trimmed by 6 bases and the J gene end by 2 bases; junction bases not matched to a gene: 14. Germline values: CDR1 SEHNR, CDR2 FQNEAQ (reference sequence). Patients in Seattle were enrolled during active infection, then followed longitudinally.

The source of this sequence is a woman aged 25-40 years with COVID-19, enrolled during active disease. Sequencing input: peripheral blood. The rearrangement links TRBV7-9 to TRBJ2-7, with TRBD2 matching 12 bases. CDR3 nucleotide sequence: TGTGCCAGCAGTTCCCCTAGCCTTACTAGCGGGAGGACCTACGAGCAGTACTTC. Protein sequence: CASSSPSLTSGRTYEQYF.